The 15 T cell receptor beta chains presented below share a single source sample, sequenced in a study of blood T cell repertoires in COVID-19. Profiling relied on immunoSEQ multiplex PCR, and the TCRdb table lists in-frame clones only, not all of them. Among under 95,000 clones listed, approximately 86% were seen once. Sample: peripheral blood. These receptors all come from a woman older than 75 with acute or convalescent COVID-19.

The chain recombines TRBV3-1 (or the pseudogene TRBV3-2) with TRBJ2-7; no reliable D call. Trimming removed 1 base from V and 9 bases from J, with 10 bases in between. Germline-derived CDR1 and CDR2 are LGHDT and YNNKEL (reference sequence). The length of the CDR3 is 12 residues. As DNA, the CDR3 is TGTGCCAGCAGCCAAGGGGCAGCACCGCAGTACTTC. Translating it yields CASSQGAAPQYF.

This rearrangement joins TRBV3-1 (or the pseudogene TRBV3-2) to TRBJ1-4; TRBD1 aligns across 8 bases. Germline assignment: CDR1 LGHDT and CDR2 YNNKEL (reference sequence). CDR3 length: 17 amino acids. The V and J ends lost 4 bases and 0 bases, in that order; junction bases with no gene match: 7. CDR3 nucleotide sequence: TGTGCCAGCAGCCGCGGACAGGGATTTGCAACTAATGAAAAACTGTTTTTT. This translates into CASSRGQGFATNEKLFF.

The chain carries TRBV6-5 and TRBJ1-1; D is perhaps TRBD1 (6 bases). The germline V gene encodes CDR1 MNHEY and CDR2 SVGAGI. This CDR3 is built from 15 residues. The ends were cut back, 5 bases at V and 3 bases at J, with 16 bases in the middle. The CDR3 region is CASSPPSGGYTEAFF. The DNA of the CDR3 is TGTGCCAGCAGTCCTCCCTCTGGGGGCTACACTGAAGCTTTCTTT.

CDR3 amino acids: CASSPGTSFSYEQYF. The CDR3 coding sequence is TGTGCCAGCAGCCCTGGAACTAGCTTCTCCTACGAGCAGTACTTC. This rearrangement joins TRBV4-2 to TRBJ2-7, with D maybe TRBD2 (6 bases). This CDR3 spans 15 amino acids. The ends were cut back, 4 bases at V and 0 bases at J, with 13 bases in the middle. Germline lookup yields CDR1 LGHNA and CDR2 YNFKEQ.

The J gene is TRBJ2-1, the V gene TRBV15, with 7 nucleotides matching TRBD2. The length of the CDR3 is 15 residues. Trimming at V came to 4 bases and at J to 1 base, leaving 4 bases not matched to a gene. The germline V gene has CDR1 LNHNV and CDR2 YYDKDF (reference sequence). Here the CDR3 DNA reads TGTGCCACCAGCACCTCACTAGCGTCCTACAATGAGCAGTTCTTC. This encodes CATSTSLASYNEQFF.

The chain links TRBV2 to TRBJ2-1; perhaps TRBD1 as D (6 bases). The germline gives CDR1 SNHLY, CDR2 FYNNEI. With 8 bases removed from V and 11 bases from J, the gap between germline ends came to 13 bases. This CDR3 spans 11 amino acids. As DNA, the CDR3 is TGTGCCAGCGGCATTCGGGACAAGCAGTTCTTC. Its translation is CASGIRDKQFF. Variable domain in full (rest from reference TRBV2 and TRBJ2-1): EPEVTQTPSHQVTQMGQEVILRCVPISNHLYFYWYRQILGQKVEFLVSFYNNEISEKSEIFDDQFSVERPDGSNFTLKIRSTKLEDSAMYFCASGIRDKQFFGPGTRLTVL.

Concerning this clone: Relative to the germline gene, one junction end is altered; a read error may explain this. J is TRBJ2-7 and V is TRBV12-5; 8 nucleotides match TRBD2. This CDR3 has 12 amino acids. In germline, CDR1 is LGHNT, CDR2 FRNRAP. CDR3 coding DNA: TGTGCTAGTGGGGTTGCGGGGGGTAAGCAGCACTTC. This translates into CASGVAGGKQHF.

This clone was picked up one time. V usage is TRBV2 and J usage is TRBJ2-7; TRBD1 matches 9 bases. This CDR3 contains 14 residues. The germline V gene has CDR1 SNHLY and CDR2 FYNNEI. V dropped 5 bases and J dropped 2; count of bases not matched to a gene: 4. The CDR3 DNA is TGTGCCAGCAGTTCTCGGACAGGGGCCTACGAGCAGTACTTC. It yields the protein CASSSRTGAYEQYF.

This chain links TRBV7-2 with TRBJ2-1, with TRBD2 matching 7 bases. V was pared by 7 bases and J by 5 bases, with 5 bases of the junction left unmatched. The CDR3 is 13 residues long. The germline gives CDR1 SGHTA, CDR2 FQGNSA. CDR3 coding DNA: TGTGCCAGCACCTTCGGGGGGAACAATGAGCAGTTCTTC. Translation gives CASTFGGNNEQFF.

V usage is TRBV27 and J usage is TRBJ1-5; 11 nucleotides line up with TRBD1. The CDR3 is 15 residues long. The V and J ends lost 6 bases and 3 bases, in that order; junction bases with no gene match: 4. Per germline, CDR1 MNHEY and CDR2 SMNVEV (reference sequence). The CDR3 nucleotides are TGTGCCAGCAGCCGGACAGGGGGCCTCAATCAGCCCCAGCATTTT. Its protein is CASSRTGGLNQPQHF.

The chain is built from TRBV12-5 and TRBJ1-3; no definite D call. Germline values: CDR1 LGHNT, CDR2 FRNRAP. The CDR3 sequence is 12 residues long. The germline V and J ends were trimmed by 2 bases and 11 bases, with 10 bases remaining between them. The CDR3 DNA follows: TGTGCTAGTGGTTTGCCTCTATCCCCCATATATTTT. It codes for CASGLPLSPIYF.

The genes are TRBV27 and TRBJ2-6; D is uncertain. Germline CDR1 MNHEY, CDR2 SMNVEV (reference sequence). This CDR3 is 15 amino acids long. V gave up 8 bases and J gave up 0 bases, with 11 bases separating them. CDR3 residues: CASAYDTSGANVLTF. The CDR3 nucleotides are TGTGCCAGCGCGTACGATACCTCTGGGGCCAACGTCCTGACTTTC.

About this clone itself: Additional DNA sequences in this sample encode the identical CDR3. The chain combines TRBV12-3 or TRBV12-4 with TRBJ2-7, with D possibly matching TRBD1 (6 bases). The V and J ends lost 6 bases and 3 bases respectively, with 12 bases between them. The CDR3 sequence is 13 residues long. Written as DNA, the CDR3 is TGTGCCAGCAGCCGCCAGGGGAACTACGAGCAGTACTTC. Protein product: CASSRQGNYEQYF.

This clone was detected only a few times. The CDR3 coding sequence is TGTGCCAGCAGTTACTCGGCGACAGGGTATAATTCACCCCTCCACTTT. The encoded protein is CASSYSATGYNSPLHF. The chain joins TRBV6-5 to TRBJ1-6; TRBD1 matches 7 bases. Germline loops: CDR1 MNHEY, CDR2 SVGAGI. CDR3 length: 16 residues. Trimming at V came to 0 bases and at J to 4 bases, leaving 3 bases not matched to a gene.

The chain uses TRBV3-1 (or the pseudogene TRBV3-2) and TRBJ2-5, with 8 nucleotides matching TRBD1. Germline values: CDR1 LGHDT, CDR2 YNNKEL (reference sequence). The trim removed 5 bases at V and 1 base at J, leaving 12 bases unmatched. This CDR3 spans 17 amino acids. CDR3 sequence: CASSGQGLRAIQETQYF. The CDR3 DNA reads TGTGCCAGCAGCGGACAGGGCCTGCGGGCTATCCAAGAGACCCAGTACTTC.